Listed here are 4 T cell receptor beta chains from one sample, sequenced in a study of blood T cell repertoires in COVID-19. Data came from immunoSEQ multiplex PCR; TCRdb stores just in-frame clones and leaves some out. The table includes about 200,000 clones, more than 70% detected once. The sequenced material came from PBMCs or T cells enriched from blood (not recorded which). The receptors were gathered from a young woman who had recovered from COVID-19.

The CDR3, as DNA: TGTGCCTGGAGTGGGGGACTGGTAACGGAGACCCAGTACTTC. This gives the protein CAWSGGLVTETQYF. This chain uses TRBV30 with TRBJ2-5; possible D gene TRBD2, 6 bases. Germline CDR1 is GTSNPN and CDR2 is SVGIG (reference sequence). The CDR3 has 14 residues. Deletions cut 1 base from V and 5 bases from J, with 14 bases between.

This chain connects TRBV4-2 to TRBJ2-7; D is unresolved. Germline values: CDR1 LGHNA, CDR2 YNFKEQ. The CDR3 totals 13 residues. V shed 0 bases and J shed 6 bases, with 9 bases lying between them. CDR3 sequence (DNA): TGTGCCAGCAGCCAAGATGGTAGAAGCGAGCAGTACTTC. It translates to CASSQDGRSEQYF.

The CDR3 DNA reads as TGCGCCAGCAGCCGCGGCCTAGACAGGGGTTTTAATTCACCCCTCCACTTT. Its translation: CASSRGLDRGFNSPLHF. The chain combines TRBV4-1 with TRBJ1-6; TRBD1 matches at 8 bases. V lost 4 bases to trimming and J lost 6 bases; unmatched junction nucleotides: 11. Germline V gives CDR1 MGHRA, CDR2 YSYEKL. This CDR3 has 17 amino acids.

The rearrangement uses TRBV6-5 and TRBJ2-7; 10 positions match TRBD2. The germline V gene has CDR1 MNHEY and CDR2 SVGAGI. The V segment lost 6 bases and the J segment 6 bases; nucleotides outside the gene matches: 8. This CDR3 comprises 14 residues. This CDR3 is CASSLSGGGVEQYF. CDR3 nucleotide sequence: TGTGCCAGCAGCCTAAGCGGGGGGGGAGTCGAGCAGTACTTC.